Described below is a single TCR beta chain sequence and its context. The data belong to a study of monozygotic twins with inflammatory bowel disease. This CDR3 spans 14 amino acids. The V gene's germline CDR1 is MNHEY and CDR2 SMNVEV (reference sequence). Each CDR3 protein gets one entry in TCRdb, which reprocessed the 5' RACE reads and gives no DNA. The listing records 400,000 or so distinct CDR3 sequences. Sequencing used blood. The source is a human donor with ulcerative colitis or Crohn's disease, or a healthy co-twin of an affected twin (not recorded which). The chain joins TRBV27 to TRBJ2-3; TCRdb indicates TRBD1, and absent DNA this call remains unverified. CDR3 sequence: CASSSGDRTDTQYF.